One sample yielded the 27 T cell receptor beta chains listed below, sequenced in a study of post-analysis software for immune sequencing data. Unique molecular identifiers were built into the TCR beta cDNA libraries. In TCRdb, the PCR reads were re-called with MiXCR into one record per CDR3 protein. There are over 250,000 distinct CDR3 sequences in the sample; roughly a third occur only once, and roughly 4.8% lies in the top ten. Study-level points and caveats: The five TRBV segments detected at higher frequency in patients than in controls included TRBV5-6, TRBV5-1 and TRBV20-1.

No antigens are known for them. The specimen sequenced was blood. These receptors were obtained from a girl aged 5-17 years with multiple sclerosis.

The chain is built from TRBV7-9 and TRBJ1-1, with D uncertain. Trimming took 2 bases from V and 1 from J, leaving 5 bases between them. Looked up from germline, CDR1 is SEHNR and CDR2 is FQNEAQ (reference sequence). The CDR3 spans 13 residues. The CDR3 spells CASSLQENTEAFF. The DNA for the CDR3 is TGTGCCAGCAGCTTACAGGAGAACACTGAAGCTTTCTTT.

As concerns this clonotype: A read error may produce the germline difference seen at one junction end. V gene TRBV24-1 combines with J gene TRBJ2-2; TRBD2 is a possible D gene (5 bases). The CDR3 covers 15 residues. Per germline, CDR1 KGHDR and CDR2 SFDVKD. For the CDR3, the DNA is TGTGCCACCAGTCGCCGGGCAACTAACACCGGGGAGCCGTTTTTT. Protein: CATSRRATNTGEPFF.

This clonotype has at least ten counts. The chain has TRBV6-2 or TRBV6-3 and TRBJ2-3; TRBD2 matches 11 bases. The germline V gene encodes CDR1 MNHEY and CDR2 SVGEGT. The CDR3 length is 12 residues. V gave up 6 bases and J gave up 12 bases; unmatched junction bases: 5. The CDR3 loop reads CASRSTSGVQYF. CDR3 bases: TGTGCCAGCAGGTCGACTAGCGGGGTCCAGTATTTT.

V gene TRBV7-6 combines with J gene TRBJ2-3, with 13 bases matching TRBD2. V was clipped by 6 bases and J by 1 base; unmatched bases: 7. Per germline, CDR1 SGHVS and CDR2 FNYEAQ. This CDR3 is 17 amino acids long. The CDR3 sequence: CASRRTSGRMGTDTQYF. In DNA, the CDR3 is TGTGCCAGCAGACGGACTAGCGGGAGAATGGGCACAGATACGCAGTATTTT.

The CDR3 bases are TGCGCCAGCAGCTTGTATGAGGGGGCCTACGAGCAGTACTTC. Its translation is CASSLYEGAYEQYF. V is TRBV5-1 and J is TRBJ2-7; perhaps TRBD1 as D (6 bases). Germline V gives CDR1 SGHRS, CDR2 YFSETQ. The V end lost 1 base, the J end lost 2 bases, and 10 bases lay between the germline ends. CDR3 length: 14 residues.

About this clonotype: A much bigger clone sits one base away, suggesting this may be a read error. The rearrangement links TRBV20-1 to TRBJ2-3; no clear D gene. CDR1 DFQATT and CDR2 SNEGSKA come from the germline V gene (reference sequence). The CDR3 runs to 14 residues. CDR3 DNA sequence: TGCGGTGCTAGAAATCCAGTTAACGGAGATACGCAGTATTTT. Translated: CGARNPVNGDTQYF.

This clonotype was picked up a small number of times. A much larger clone sits a single nucleotide away, making a read error possible. The chain couples TRBV12-5 to TRBJ2-7, with D maybe TRBD2 (6 bases). Germline CDR1 is LGHNT and CDR2 is FRNRAP. V was shortened by 5 bases and J by 7 bases, with 9 bases between the two germline ends. The CDR3 is 11 residues long. In DNA, the CDR3 is TGTGCTAGTGGTGAGGACTATGAGCAGTACTTC. This encodes CASGEDYEQYF.

This clonotype has a handful of counts. A read error is possible here, since a much larger clone lies one base away. The V call is TRBV9, the J call TRBJ2-7; D is possibly TRBD2 (5 bases). The V gene's germline CDR1 is SGDLS and CDR2 YYNGEE. The CDR3 contains 16 residues. Trimming took 0 bases from V and 7 from J, leaving 20 bases between them. The CDR3 DNA follows: TGTGCCAGCAGCGTAGCTAGCCGGATCTCCTACAATGAGCAGTACTTC. This gives the protein CASSVASRISYNEQYF.

The rearrangement joins TRBV5-1 to TRBJ2-3, with unresolved D. CDR3 length equals 14 residues. V dropped 0 bases and J dropped 15 bases, with 20 bases sitting between them. CDR1 SGHRS and CDR2 YFSETQ come from the germline V gene. The CDR3 nucleotides are TGCGCCAGCAGCTTGGAGGCTCCAAATGAAAAACTATATTTT. It codes for CASSLEAPNEKLYF.

As regards this clonotype: Relative to the germline gene, one junction end is altered; a read error may explain this. The chain is built from TRBV7-2 and TRBJ2-4; 11 positions agree with TRBD2. The CDR3 consists of 17 residues. The germline V gene encodes CDR1 SGHTA and CDR2 FQGNSA. The chain's CDR3 is CAGSHGLSGRDKNIQYF. CDR3 nucleotides: TGTGCCGGCAGCCACGGCCTTAGCGGGAGGGACAAAAACATTCAGTACTTT.

This clonotype was detected only a few times. This may stem from a read error, because a much larger clone lies one nucleotide away. The chain recombines TRBV11-2 with TRBJ2-7; D is perhaps TRBD2 (6 bases). Germline CDR1 SGHAT, CDR2 FQNNGV. This CDR3 region has 13 residues. Trimming left V 4 bases short and J 7 bases short, with 14 bases between. Written as DNA, the CDR3 is TGTGCCAGCAGCTGGGGACTTAACAATGAGCAGTACTTC. Its translation is CASSWGLNNEQYF.

This clonotype showed up many times. The chain combines TRBV12-3 or TRBV12-4 with TRBJ2-3; D is uncertain. V dropped 7 bases and J dropped 4 bases, with 15 bases sitting between them. This CDR3 is built from 14 residues. The chain's CDR3 is CASIPGLLSDTQYF. Written as DNA, the CDR3 is TGTGCCAGCATCCCGGGTCTTCTCTCAGATACGCAGTATTTT.

The chain is built from TRBV10-3 and TRBJ2-1; 9 bases are shared with TRBD2. J lost 5 bases, V lost 0 bases, and 8 bases had no gene match. The CDR3 loop spans 17 amino acids. The V gene's germline CDR1 is ENHRY and CDR2 SYGVKD. Here the CDR3 reads CAISESMASGDHNEQFF. CDR3 bases: TGTGCCATCAGTGAGTCAATGGCTAGCGGGGACCACAATGAGCAGTTCTTC.

This clonotype was found many times. The chain is built from TRBV3-1 and TRBJ2-3, with 7 bases identical to TRBD1. The CDR3 is 13 residues long. V lost 6 bases, J lost 4 bases, and 4 bases stayed unmatched. CDR1 is LGHDT, CDR2 YNNKEL, per germline (reference sequence). DNA of the CDR3: TGTGCCAGCAGGAGACAGGGAGCAGATACGCAGTATTTT. This translates into CASRRQGADTQYF.

The table lists this clonotype with many counts. The chain employs TRBV5-1 and TRBJ1-1; D ambiguous. This CDR3 contains 13 residues. Trimming cost V 0 bases and J 4 bases, with 7 bases left between them. Germline CDR1 is SGHRS and CDR2 is YFSETQ. CDR3 sequence (DNA): TGCGCCAGCAGCTTGGACTGGGGCACTGAAGCTTTCTTT. Its translation is CASSLDWGTEAFF.

The chain couples TRBV24-1 to TRBJ2-1; TRBD1 matches at 8 bases. The CDR3 spans 13 residues. Germline lookup yields CDR1 KGHDR and CDR2 SFDVKD. V was clipped by 8 bases and J by 8 bases; unmatched bases: 7. CDR3 in DNA: TGTGCCACCACCGGGACAGGCTTTGATGAGCAGTTCTTC. As protein: CATTGTGFDEQFF.

This clonotype was counted ten times or more. The chain is built from TRBV19 and TRBJ2-4; tentatively, D is TRBD1 or TRBD2 (5 bases each). Trimming stripped 5 bases from V and 6 bases from J, with 14 bases between. Germline CDR1 LNHDA, CDR2 SQIVND (reference sequence). The CDR3 covers 14 residues. CDR3 sequence: CASSFRDLRNIQYF. CDR3 DNA sequence: TGTGCCAGTAGTTTCCGGGACCTCAGAAACATTCAGTACTTC.

The chain carries TRBV12-3 or TRBV12-4 and TRBJ1-1, with D uncertain. Trimming took 1 base from V and 2 from J, leaving 8 bases between them. This CDR3 has 14 amino acids. CDR3 sequence: CASSLEGGNTEAFF. In nucleotides, the CDR3 is TGTGCCAGCAGTTTAGAGGGAGGTAACACTGAAGCTTTCTTT.

This clonotype was recorded many times. The chain employs TRBV2 and TRBJ2-1; TRBD1 is a possible D gene (6 bases). This CDR3 is 13 amino acids long. The V end was cut by 2 bases, the J end by 8 bases, with 10 bases between. The germline V gene encodes CDR1 SNHLY and CDR2 FYNNEI. As DNA, the CDR3 is TGTGCCAGCAGTGAACACAGGGTGGATGAGCAGTTCTTC. Translation gives CASSEHRVDEQFF. Combining the CDR3 with reference TRBV2 and TRBJ2-1 gives the whole variable domain EPEVTQTPSHQVTQMGQEVILRCVPISNHLYFYWYRQILGQKVEFLVSFYNNEISEKSEIFDDQFSVERPDGSNFTLKIRSTKLEDSAMYFCASSEHRVDEQFFGPGTRLTVL.

With regard to this clonotype: A read error may explain this, as a much larger clone is one base away. This rearrangement joins TRBV20-1 to TRBJ1-6; D uncertain. Germline CDR1 reads DFQATT; CDR2 reads SNEGSKA (reference sequence). With 6 bases removed from V and 10 bases from J, the gap between germline ends came to 25 bases. This CDR3 comprises 16 residues. In DNA, the CDR3 is TGCAGTGCCCCCAAGTTAGCGGGAGGAGTCTCCTCACCCCTCCACTTT. It is translated as CSAPKLAGGVSSPLHF.

The chain links TRBV14 to TRBJ1-3, with D possibly TRBD1 on 6 matching bases. V was cut by 1 base and J by 4 bases, with 20 bases left in between. CDR1 is SGHDN, CDR2 FVKESK, per germline. CDR3 size: 18 residues. The CDR3 DNA follows: TGTGCCAGCAGCCAAGTCCGTGGGGGCAAAAGGTTCGGAAACACCATATATTTT. This translates into CASSQVRGGKRFGNTIYF.

Note on this clonotype: The junction does not match germline at one end; this may be a read error. The chain joins TRBV12-3 or TRBV12-4 to TRBJ2-3, with 8 bases lining up with TRBD2. The CDR3 totals 14 residues. The CDR3 sequence is CAGGGWGPTDTRYF. CDR3 in DNA: TGTGCCGGCGGGGGGTGGGGCCCCACAGATACGCGGTATTTT.

This chain links TRBV2 with TRBJ2-2; no definite D call. The CDR3 is 16 amino acids. Germline assignment: CDR1 SNHLY and CDR2 FYNNEI. The V end was cut by 3 bases, the J end by 4 bases, with 15 bases between. CDR3 sequence reads: CASSEGRKISTGELFF. The CDR3 DNA reads TGTGCCAGCAGTGAGGGTAGGAAAATAAGCACCGGGGAGCTGTTTTTT. Together with reference TRBV2 and TRBJ2-2, the CDR3 gives the full variable domain: EPEVTQTPSHQVTQMGQEVILRCVPISNHLYFYWYRQILGQKVEFLVSFYNNEISEKSEIFDDQFSVERPDGSNFTLKIRSTKLEDSAMYFCASSEGRKISTGELFFGEGSRLTVL.

In its sample, this clonotype was seen many times. V usage is TRBV5-1 and J usage is TRBJ2-3; 8 bases are shared with TRBD1. With V trimmed by 4 bases and J by 0 bases, 4 bases remained unmatched. The CDR3 spans 15 residues. CDR1 and CDR2 (germline): SGHRS, YFSETQ. The CDR3, as DNA: TGCGCCAGCAGCCCGGGACAGGCGAGCACAGATACGCAGTATTTT. This gives the protein CASSPGQASTDTQYF.

The chain employs TRBV5-1 and TRBJ2-2; D gene uncertain. Germline lookup yields CDR1 SGHRS and CDR2 YFSETQ. The CDR3 is made up of 17 amino acids. V lost 4 bases, J lost 2 bases, and 18 bases lay in between. The CDR3 nucleotides are TGCGCCAGCAGCACACTCGCCAGGACGGGCAACACCGGGGAGCTGTTTTTT. Translating gives CASSTLARTGNTGELFF.

As to this clonotype: One end of the junction is discordant with germline, which a read error may explain. This CDR3 is CSAREPKFSRGEQYF. The CDR3 DNA reads TGCAGCGCTAGAGAACCCAAGTTTAGCCGAGGCGAGCAGTACTTC. The chain is built from TRBV20-1 and TRBJ2-1; D ambiguous. The J call is doubtful: the DNA matches TRBJ2-7 better. Germline assignment: CDR1 DFQATT and CDR2 SNEGSKA (reference sequence). The CDR3 extends over 15 amino acids.

This clonotype has only a few counts. This rearrangement joins TRBV4-2 to TRBJ2-1, with 10 bases fitting TRBD2. The CDR3 totals 15 residues. Looked up from germline, CDR1 is LGHNA and CDR2 is YNFKEQ. The junction had 5 bases not matched to a gene; V was cut back by 4 bases and J by 5 bases. CDR3 loop: CASSPGLATNNEQFF. The DNA of the CDR3 is TGTGCCAGCAGCCCGGGACTAGCGACCAACAATGAGCAGTTCTTC.